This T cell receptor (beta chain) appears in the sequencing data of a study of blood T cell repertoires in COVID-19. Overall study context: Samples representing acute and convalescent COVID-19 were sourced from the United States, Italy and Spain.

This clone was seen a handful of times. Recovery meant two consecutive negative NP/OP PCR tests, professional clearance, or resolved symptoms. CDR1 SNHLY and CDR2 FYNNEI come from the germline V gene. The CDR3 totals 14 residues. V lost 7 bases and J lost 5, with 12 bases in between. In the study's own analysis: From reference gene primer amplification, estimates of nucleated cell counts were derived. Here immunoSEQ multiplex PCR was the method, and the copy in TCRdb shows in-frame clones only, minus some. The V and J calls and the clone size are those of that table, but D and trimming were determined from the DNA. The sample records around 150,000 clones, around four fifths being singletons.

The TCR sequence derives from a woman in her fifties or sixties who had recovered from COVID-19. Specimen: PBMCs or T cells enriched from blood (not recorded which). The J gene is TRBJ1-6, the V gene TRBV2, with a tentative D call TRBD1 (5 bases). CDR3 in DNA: TGTGCCAGCAAGCGGGACGTCCATAATTCACCCCTCCACTTT. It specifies CASKRDVHNSPLHF.